The clone carrying this TCR beta chain occurred many times. What it recognizes is unknown. This same CDR3 is encoded by further DNA sequences in the sample. The sample is drawn from a study of shared clonotypes between healthy human individuals. It was at deep level that the assay was run. Each subset's genomic DNA was shared equally among a number of immunoSEQ plates. Methods used by the authors: Quality scores were absent from the junction-only immunoSEQ sequences, so filtering differed. Sequencing used immunoSEQ multiplex PCR; TCRdb keeps in-frame clones, though not all of them. That table is the source of V, J and clone size, and D and trimming were worked out from the DNA. The sample shows around 530,000 clones, roughly four fifths of them seen only once. This CDR3 is 15 amino acids long. V lost 0 bases, J lost 0 bases, and 3 bases lay in between. From germline, CDR1 is LNHNV and CDR2 YYDKDF (reference sequence).

Findings and caveats of the study: Tissue TCR repertoires likely differ from these blood-only repertoires.

The clonotype originates from a woman between 35 and 50 years old in good health. Some clones in this sample may be carry-over from other donors' samples. The chain has TRBV15 and TRBJ2-6, with D unresolved. The sequenced sample consisted of PBMCs. This CDR3 reads CATSREDSGANVLTF. The CDR3 nucleotides read TGTGCCACCAGCAGAGAGGACTCTGGGGCCAACGTCCTGACTTTC.